Shown below are 4 T cell receptor beta chains from a single sample sequenced in a study of CD8 T cells in Susac syndrome. Random hexamers primed reverse transcription of about 0.45 to 1 ug RNA. TCRdb reprocessed the immunoSEQ multiplex PCR reads via MiXCR and lists one record per CDR3 protein. Here the sample spans about 280,000 distinct CDR3 sequences, 70% to 90% being singletons. Sequencing was carried out using CD8+ T cells from PBMCs. Receptors were obtained from a human donor with multiple sclerosis.

The chain joins TRBV28 to TRBJ1-2; TRBD1 matches 11 bases. The germline CDR1 and CDR2 sequences are MDHEN and SYDVKM. The CDR3 runs 16 residues. V was clipped by 10 bases and J by 3 bases; unmatched bases: 13. CDR3 sequence reads: CATGSRDRGYDYGYTF. The DNA for the CDR3 is TGTGCCACCGGTTCCCGGGACAGGGGGTATGACTATGGCTACACCTTC.

The CDR3: CASSVGPLGYTF. CDR3 in DNA: TGTGCCAGCAGCGTAGGCCCCCTCGGCTACACCTTC. The rearrangement links TRBV9 to TRBJ1-2; D not certain. The CDR3 contains 12 residues. Germline CDR1 reads SGDLS; CDR2 reads YYNGEE. The V and J ends lost 0 bases and 8 bases respectively, with 8 bases between them.

The chain recombines TRBV15 with TRBJ2-7; the match to TRBD1 covers 7 bases. This CDR3 contains 15 residues. Per the germline V gene, CDR1 is LNHNV and CDR2 is YYDKDF (reference sequence). V lost 5 bases, J lost 1 base, and 8 bases stayed unmatched. The CDR3 DNA is TGTGCCACCAGCGTGGATTCGACAGGGTCCTACGAGCAGTACTTC. Translated: CATSVDSTGSYEQYF. The variable domain in full, completed from reference TRBV15 and TRBJ2-7, reads DAMVIQNPRYQVTQFGKPVTLSCSQTLNHNVMYWYQQKSSQAPKLLFHYYDKDFNNEADTPDNFQSRRPNTSFCFLDIRSPGLGDTAMYLCATSVDSTGSYEQYFGPGTRLTVT.

This clonotype was seen once. This rearrangement joins TRBV6-1 to TRBJ2-2, with TRBD1 identical over 8 bases. Trimming at V came to 5 bases and at J to 7 bases, leaving 6 bases not matched to a gene. Germline V gene data show CDR1 as MNHNS and CDR2 as SASEGT. The CDR3 totals 14 residues. The CDR3 DNA sequence: TGTGCCAGCAGTCCCCGGACAGGGATCGGGGAGCTGTTTTTT. Protein product: CASSPRTGIGELFF.